These 30 T cell receptor beta chains share one sample of origin, sequenced in a study of blood T cell repertoires in COVID-19. Profiled with immunoSEQ multiplex PCR; TCRdb holds only in-frame clones, not every one. The data show 150,000 to 200,000 clones, around 86% seen once. The sample comprised peripheral blood. These receptors originate from a man aged 18-30 years with acute or convalescent COVID-19.

This rearrangement joins TRBV4-2 to TRBJ1-4; D is perhaps TRBD1 (5 bases). The CDR3 contains 15 residues. The germline V gene has CDR1 LGHNA and CDR2 YNFKEQ. V lost 1 base, J lost 8 bases, and 14 bases lay in between. The CDR3 loop is CASSQGTGVMEKLFF. The CDR3 region has the DNA TGTGCCAGCAGCCAAGGCACAGGAGTTATGGAAAAACTGTTTTTT.

This chain joins TRBV28 and TRBJ1-5; possibly TRBD1 for D (5 bases). Trimming cost V 2 bases and J 0 bases, with 20 bases left between them. The CDR3 consists of 19 residues. The germline V gene encodes CDR1 MDHEN and CDR2 SYDVKM. The CDR3 coding sequence is TGTGCCAGCAGTTTAATAGGCGGCACAGGAGGGTATAGCAATCAGCCCCAGCATTTT. Translation: CASSLIGGTGGYSNQPQHF.

For the CDR3, the DNA is TGTGCCAGCAGTAAAGGGACAGGGGGCATCGGGGAGCTGTTTTTT. It codes for CASSKGTGGIGELFF. V usage is TRBV6-6 and J usage is TRBJ2-2, with 12 bases identical to TRBD1. The CDR3 extends over 15 amino acids. Germline lookup yields CDR1 MNHNY and CDR2 SVGAGI (reference sequence). V was clipped by 5 bases and J by 7 bases; unmatched bases: 5.

V and J are TRBV5-1 and TRBJ2-7; TRBD2 aligns across 12 bases. There are 15 residues in the CDR3. J gave up 3 bases and V 4 bases, and 5 bases lay outside the gene matches. The germline CDR1 and CDR2 sequences are SGHRS and YFSETQ. The CDR3 region has the DNA TGCGCCAGCAGCGACCCGACTAGCGGGGGCTACGAGCAGTACTTC. It specifies CASSDPTSGGYEQYF.

The V call is TRBV9, the J call TRBJ2-5; TRBD2 aligns across 10 bases. The CDR3 is 16 residues long. V dropped 0 bases and J dropped 5; count of bases not matched to a gene: 7. The germline V gene has CDR1 SGDLS and CDR2 YYNGEE. This CDR3 reads CASSVGAGGTYETQYF. CDR3 sequence (DNA): TGTGCCAGCAGCGTAGGAGCGGGGGGGACGTATGAGACCCAGTACTTC.

The chain recombines TRBV2 with TRBJ2-2; 7 bases are shared with TRBD1. Germline lookup yields CDR1 SNHLY and CDR2 FYNNEI. This CDR3 is built from 15 residues. The trim removed 6 bases at V and 1 base at J, leaving 5 bases unmatched. The DNA of the CDR3 is TGTGCCAGCAGCCAGACAGGGATGAACACCGGGGAGCTGTTTTTT. Its translation is CASSQTGMNTGELFF.

This chain connects TRBV18 to TRBJ1-3, with D tentatively TRBD1 (6 bases). The ends were cut back, 2 bases at V and 0 bases at J, with 23 bases in the middle. There are 20 residues in the CDR3. Germline CDR1 and CDR2: KGHSH and LQKENI. The CDR3 protein is CASSPLAAGVPERSGNTIYF. CDR3 in DNA: TGTGCCAGCTCACCATTGGCGGCAGGGGTCCCAGAACGCTCTGGAAACACCATATATTTT.

The V and J genes are TRBV28 and TRBJ1-1, with D possibly TRBD1 on 5 matching bases. CDR3 length: 15 amino acids. Trimming shortened V by 2 bases and J by 3 bases, and 13 bases separated the two germline ends. Germline loops: CDR1 MDHEN, CDR2 SYDVKM. CDR3 coding DNA: TGTGCCAGCAGTTTACGCTTGGGCAGGGACACTGAAGCTTTCTTT. It yields the protein CASSLRLGRDTEAFF. The full variable domain, with the rest looked up from reference TRBV28 and TRBJ1-1, is DVKVTQSSRYLVKRTGEKVFLECVQDMDHENMFWYRQDPGLGLRLIYFSYDVKMKEKGDIPEGYSVSREKKERFSLILESASTNQTSMYLCASSLRLGRDTEAFFGQGTRLTVV.

The V call is TRBV6-5, the J call TRBJ1-1; 12 nucleotides agree with TRBD1. The V segment lost 8 bases and the J segment 2 bases; nucleotides outside the gene matches: 0. The CDR3 has 13 amino acids. Germline lookup yields CDR1 MNHEY and CDR2 SVGAGI. CDR3 DNA sequence: TGTGCCAGCGGGACAGGGGGCAACACTGAAGCTTTCTTT. This codes for CASGTGGNTEAFF.

This clone was observed a few times. This chain joins TRBV7-9 and TRBJ2-5; D gene unclear. There are 14 residues in the CDR3. Between the trimmed V and J ends, which lost 4 bases and 2 bases, there was a span of 11 bases. Germline CDR1 reads SEHNR; CDR2 reads FQNEAQ (reference sequence). CDR3 loop: CASSSAGSQETQYF. Here the CDR3 DNA reads TGTGCCAGCAGCTCCGCCGGGTCGCAAGAGACCCAGTACTTC.

DNA for the CDR3: TGTGCCAGCAGCTTAACTAGCGGGGGGGCCTACAATGAGCAGTTCTTC. This sequence encodes CASSLTSGGAYNEQFF. The V call is TRBV5-4, the J call TRBJ2-1; the match to TRBD2 covers 13 bases. V shed 2 bases and J 2 bases; nucleotides not matched to a gene: 1. CDR3 length: 16 amino acids. CDR1 SGHNT and CDR2 YYREEE come from the germline V gene (reference sequence).

The chain carries TRBV5-4 and TRBJ2-2; TRBD2 matches at 9 bases. The CDR3 contains 15 residues. Germline assignment: CDR1 SGHNT and CDR2 YYREEE (reference sequence). V dropped 3 bases and J dropped 2; count of bases not matched to a gene: 2. The CDR3 coding sequence is TGTGCCAGCAGCTCCCTAGCGGGAAACACCGGGGAGCTGTTTTTT. Protein: CASSSLAGNTGELFF.

The V and J genes are TRBV24-1 and TRBJ1-4, with TRBD1 matching over 9 bases. The CDR3 runs to 16 residues. Per the germline V gene, CDR1 is KGHDR and CDR2 is SFDVKD. V shed 4 bases and J 8 bases; nucleotides not matched to a gene: 10. CDR3 amino acids: CATSEGQGGLGEKLFF. In DNA form, the CDR3 reads TGTGCCACCAGTGAGGGACAGGGAGGGTTGGGCGAAAAACTGTTTTTT.

V is TRBV30 and J is TRBJ1-2; possibly TRBD1 for D (5 bases). Trimming stripped 3 bases from V and 2 bases from J, with 10 bases between. Germline V CDR1 and CDR2: GTSNPN, SVGIG (reference sequence). There are 13 residues in the CDR3. The CDR3 here is CAWSEQVNYGYTF. The CDR3 DNA reads TGTGCCTGGAGCGAACAGGTGAACTATGGCTACACCTTC.

The chain combines TRBV5-4 with TRBJ1-1, with TRBD1 as a possible D gene (5 bases). V lost 3 bases and J lost 2, with 17 bases in between. Germline assignment: CDR1 SGHNT and CDR2 YYREEE (reference sequence). The CDR3 spans 16 residues. The CDR3 bases are TGTGCCAGCAGCTCACCACAGGAAAAGCCAAACACTGAAGCTTTCTTT. It encodes CASSSPQEKPNTEAFF.

V gene TRBV28 combines with J gene TRBJ1-6, with D maybe TRBD1 (6 bases). The ends were cut back, 6 bases at V and 3 bases at J, with 12 bases in the middle. The CDR3 loop spans 15 amino acids. CDR1 is MDHEN and CDR2 is SYDVKM in the germline V gene. CDR3 sequence reads: CASRGRQDYNSPLHF. The DNA of the CDR3 is TGTGCCAGCAGGGGAAGACAGGACTATAATTCACCCCTCCACTTT.

The chain joins TRBV5-1 to TRBJ2-3; 9 bases fit TRBD1. CDR3 length equals 15 residues. The ends lost 4 bases at V and 2 bases at J; junction bases unmatched: 5. CDR1 is SGHRS and CDR2 is YFSETQ in the germline V gene. As DNA, the CDR3 is TGCGCCAGCAGCAGGGACAGGGCAAACACAGATACGCAGTATTTT. Protein product: CASSRDRANTDTQYF.

This sequence joins TRBV11-2 and TRBJ1-3; 8 bases line up with TRBD1. The CDR3 has 14 residues. Germline V lookup: CDR1 SGHAT, CDR2 FQNNGV. V shed 5 bases and J 4 bases; nucleotides not matched to a gene: 4. The CDR3 nucleotides are TGTGCCAGCAGCAAGGACAGGGAGGGAAACACCATATATTTT. As protein: CASSKDREGNTIYF.

The chain combines TRBV4-1 with TRBJ2-5; 9 positions agree with TRBD2. The CDR3 extends over 15 amino acids. The trim removed 1 base at V and 2 bases at J, leaving 2 bases unmatched. CDR1 is MGHRA, CDR2 YSYEKL, per germline. The CDR3 sequence: CASSQVAGVQETQYF. For the CDR3, the DNA is TGCGCCAGCAGCCAAGTAGCGGGGGTTCAAGAGACCCAGTACTTC.

The chain couples TRBV2 to TRBJ1-1; possibly TRBD1 for D (6 bases). In germline, CDR1 is SNHLY, CDR2 FYNNEI. This CDR3 is built from 13 residues. V lost 6 bases, J lost 6 bases, and 14 bases lay in between. The CDR3 DNA is TGTGCCAGCAGCCACAGGGATGGCGCTGAAGCTTTCTTT. Its protein product is CASSHRDGAEAFF.

The chain joins TRBV29-1 to TRBJ1-1, with D unresolved. V lost 6 bases and J lost 7, with 12 bases in between. Germline V gene sequence: CDR1 SQVTM, CDR2 ANQGSEA. The CDR3 consists of 11 residues. The CDR3 sequence: CSVKDRGEAFF. The CDR3 region has the DNA TGCAGCGTGAAGGACCGGGGTGAAGCTTTCTTT.

The chain has TRBV3-1 (or the pseudogene TRBV3-2) and TRBJ2-4, with D possibly being TRBD2 (6 bases). The V end was cut by 4 bases, the J end by 8 bases, with 15 bases between. Germline loops: CDR1 LGHDT, CDR2 YNNKEL (reference sequence). CDR3 size: 14 residues. CDR3 loop: CASSRRRGSDIQYF. CDR3 nucleotide sequence: TGTGCCAGCAGCCGTCGTCGGGGGAGCGACATTCAGTACTTC.

The rearrangement joins TRBV18 to TRBJ1-5; 10 bases map to TRBD1. CDR1 and CDR2 from the germline V gene are KGHSH and LQKENI. This CDR3 contains 15 residues. The trim removed 1 base at V and 4 bases at J, leaving 1 base unmatched. DNA for the CDR3: TGTGCCAGCTCACCACAGGGACAGGGGAATCAGCCCCAGCATTTT. Translating it yields CASSPQGQGNQPQHF.

The rearrangement joins TRBV6-2 or TRBV6-3 to TRBJ2-3, with 7 bases aligning to TRBD1. With V trimmed by 1 base and J by 1 base, 2 bases remained unmatched. Germline V gene sequence: CDR1 MNHEY, CDR2 SVGEGT. The CDR3 contains 15 residues. The CDR3 region has the DNA TGTGCCAGCAGTTACTTCGGACAGGGCACAGATACGCAGTATTTT. It specifies CASSYFGQGTDTQYF.

This chain joins TRBV4-1 and TRBJ1-4, with D unresolved. The ends were cut back, 0 bases at V and 4 bases at J, with 9 bases in the middle. The CDR3 consists of 15 residues. Germline assignment: CDR1 MGHRA and CDR2 YSYEKL. CDR3 nucleotides: TGCGCCAGCAGCCAAGAGGGCAACTTTAATGAAAAACTGTTTTTT. As protein: CASSQEGNFNEKLFF.

V and J are TRBV19 and TRBJ1-5, with unresolved D. CDR3 length: 15 amino acids. The V and J ends lost 0 bases and 2 bases respectively, with 8 bases between them. Germline V gene sequence: CDR1 LNHDA, CDR2 SQIVND (reference sequence). CDR3 nucleotides: TGTGCCAGTAGTATAGAGGGCGATGGCAATCAGCCCCAGCATTTT. Its protein is CASSIEGDGNQPQHF.

As to this clone: This sample also contains other DNA sequences that code for the same CDR3. The chain is built from TRBV7-8 and TRBJ1-3, with unresolved D. The ends were cut back, 1 base at V and 0 bases at J, with 7 bases in the middle. Germline V gene data show CDR1 as SGHVS and CDR2 as FQNEAQ. The CDR3 is 15 residues long. As DNA, the CDR3 is TGTGCCAGCAGCTTAGACAGAAGCTCTGGAAACACCATATATTTT. Protein: CASSLDRSSGNTIYF.

The rearrangement links TRBV5-8 to TRBJ1-6; D remains ambiguous. This CDR3 contains 16 residues. V lost 4 bases, J lost 0 bases, and 11 bases lay in between. CDR1 is SGHTS, CDR2 YDEGEE, per germline. As DNA, the CDR3 is TGTGCCAGCAGCCAAGTCCATAGCTCCTATAATTCACCCCTCCACTTT. It encodes CASSQVHSSYNSPLHF. Supplemented by reference TRBV5-8 and TRBJ1-6, the full variable domain reads EAGVTQSPTHLIKTRGQQATLRCSPISGHTSVYWYQQALGLGLQFLLWYDEGEERNRGNFPPRFSGRQFPNYSSELNVNALELEDSALYLCASSQVHSSYNSPLHFGNGTRLTVT.

This chain links TRBV5-5 with TRBJ2-3; a weak D match, TRBD2 (5 bases). The CDR3 runs 14 residues. Trimming took off 2 bases at V and 6 bases at J, with 13 bases between the two ends. The V gene's germline CDR1 is SGHKS and CDR2 YYEKEE (reference sequence). CDR3 protein: CASSFLRGSDTQYF. The CDR3 DNA reads TGTGCCAGCAGCTTTCTTCGGGGATCGGATACGCAGTATTTT.

Comments on this clone: Other DNA sequences in this specimen translate into the identical CDR3. This chain joins TRBV18 and TRBJ1-1, with D uncertain. Trimming removed 2 bases from V and 1 base from J, with 5 bases in between. Germline CDR1 reads KGHSH; CDR2 reads LQKENI. The CDR3 loop spans 13 amino acids. This CDR3 reads CASSPSQNTEAFF. CDR3 DNA: TGTGCCAGCTCACCAAGCCAGAACACTGAAGCTTTCTTT.